This T cell receptor beta chain was identified during a study of cytomegalovirus exposure and HLA in healthy donors. Study-wide results and caveats: Fewer N-insertions than the approximately 700-donor mean were reportedly shown by an Asian-associated ancestry cluster in a later analysis.

Use of 60 Vbeta and 13 Jbeta primers characterized the PCR. Profiling relied on immunoSEQ multiplex PCR, and the TCRdb table lists in-frame clones only, not all of them. The sample yields around 67,000 clones, more than 80% seen once. To note about this clone: Its cognate antigen is unknown.

The CDR3 consists of 17 residues. Trimming stripped 4 bases from V and 5 bases from J, with 22 bases between. Germline values: CDR1 SGHTA, CDR2 FQGNSA. The sequencing input was PBMCs. This TCR came from a woman aged 25-40 years in good health and CMV-seropositive. This chain links TRBV7-2 with TRBJ2-3, with D perhaps TRBD2 (5 bases). Here the CDR3 DNA reads TGTGCCAGCAGCTCTAGCCCGGGCCAACCGAAAGGAGATACGCAGTATTTT. Translating it yields CASSSSPGQPKGDTQYF.